These T cell receptor beta chains were read from a single sample in a study of blood T cell repertoires in COVID-19. Sequenced by immunoSEQ multiplex PCR; TCRdb stores in-frame clones only, minus some. Among approximately 58,000 clones listed, around nine tenths were seen once. Specimen: peripheral blood. All receptors come from a human donor in a cohort sampled during active COVID-19. The conserved cysteine and the conserved F or W are not part of the CDR3 here. The order of the fields is V gene, J gene, CDR3 length, CDR3 protein.

v_call: TRBV25-1; j_call: TRBJ1-2; cdr3_length: 12; cdr3_aa: ASSEGQLHNGYT
v_call: TRBV28; j_call: TRBJ2-1; cdr3_length: 12; cdr3_aa: ASRTDRSYNEQF
v_call: TRBV28; j_call: TRBJ2-3; cdr3_length: 10; cdr3_aa: ASRGVGDTQY
v_call: TRBV12-3/TRBV12-4; j_call: TRBJ2-1; cdr3_length: 10; cdr3_aa: ASSLATFEQF
v_call: TRBV19; j_call: TRBJ1-1; cdr3_length: 16; cdr3_aa: ASSTAEIQGARGTEAF
v_call: TRBV12-3/TRBV12-4; j_call: TRBJ2-5; cdr3_length: 11; cdr3_aa: ASKRQGKETQY
v_call: TRBV5-4; j_call: TRBJ1-1; cdr3_length: 11; cdr3_aa: ASSLAQGNEAF
v_call: TRBV4-3; j_call: TRBJ1-2; cdr3_length: 12; cdr3_aa: ASSPLTGNYGYT
v_call: TRBV6-2/TRBV6-3; j_call: TRBJ1-6; cdr3_length: 14; cdr3_aa: ASSLTGDRVNSPLH
v_call: TRBV6-5; j_call: TRBJ2-3; cdr3_length: 12; cdr3_aa: ASSRAGGTDTQY
v_call: TRBV5-1; j_call: TRBJ1-2; cdr3_length: 14; cdr3_aa: ASSPASGTGEDGYT
v_call: TRBV6-2/TRBV6-3; j_call: TRBJ1-3; cdr3_length: 12; cdr3_aa: ASSSGDSGNTIY
v_call: TRBV9; j_call: TRBJ1-3; cdr3_length: 13; cdr3_aa: ASSVVEGSGNTIY
v_call: TRBV5-1; j_call: TRBJ2-1; cdr3_length: 14; cdr3_aa: ASSLSGRAEEDEQF
v_call: TRBV12-3/TRBV12-4; j_call: TRBJ1-2; cdr3_length: 10; cdr3_aa: ASTGQGDGYT
v_call: TRBV6-2/TRBV6-3; j_call: TRBJ1-1; cdr3_length: 14; cdr3_aa: ASSTTPTGVDTEAF
v_call: TRBV15; j_call: TRBJ1-6; cdr3_length: 17; cdr3_aa: ATSRDGGAATGAYSPLH
v_call: TRBV27; j_call: TRBJ2-5; cdr3_length: 11; cdr3_aa: ASRRTGEETQY
v_call: TRBV7-9; j_call: TRBJ1-2; cdr3_length: 12; cdr3_aa: ASSPDLARYGYT
v_call: TRBV6-5; j_call: TRBJ2-1; cdr3_length: 13; cdr3_aa: ASRPTGTGLNEQF
v_call: TRBV7-2; j_call: TRBJ1-4; cdr3_length: 13; cdr3_aa: ASSWQGATNEKLF
v_call: TRBV27; j_call: TRBJ2-7; cdr3_length: 12; cdr3_aa: ASRTSGGTYEQY
v_call: TRBV10-2; j_call: TRBJ1-2; cdr3_length: 10; cdr3_aa: ASSEGQFGYT
v_call: TRBV19; j_call: TRBJ1-6; cdr3_length: 13; cdr3_aa: ASSRGVDSNSPLH
v_call: TRBV11-2; j_call: TRBJ2-1; cdr3_length: 11; cdr3_aa: ASSFGQYNEQF
v_call: TRBV10-3; j_call: TRBJ1-6; cdr3_length: 17; cdr3_aa: AISESAPSTGSYNSPLH
v_call: TRBV9; j_call: TRBJ2-1; cdr3_length: 12; cdr3_aa: ASSADRDYLSKF
v_call: TRBV3-1/TRBV3-2; j_call: TRBJ1-5; cdr3_length: 16; cdr3_aa: ASSRGQGEVERNQPQH
v_call: TRBV30; j_call: TRBJ1-1; cdr3_length: 11; cdr3_aa: ASRDRGNVEAF
v_call: TRBV5-4; j_call: TRBJ2-5; cdr3_length: 14; cdr3_aa: ASSQGLAGDLETQY
v_call: TRBV28; j_call: TRBJ2-7; cdr3_length: 10; cdr3_aa: ATTTAHYEQY
v_call: TRBV19; j_call: TRBJ1-2; cdr3_length: 13; cdr3_aa: ASSQRGTEDYGYT
v_call: TRBV2; j_call: TRBJ1-6; cdr3_length: 17; cdr3_aa: ASSEGRQGARDINSPLH
v_call: TRBV6-5; j_call: TRBJ2-7; cdr3_length: 13; cdr3_aa: ASSYSWDRSYEQY
v_call: TRBV5-4; j_call: TRBJ2-2; cdr3_length: 14; cdr3_aa: ASSLGSGLNTGELF
v_call: TRBV25-1; j_call: TRBJ1-6; cdr3_length: 13; cdr3_aa: ASSGDQGGRSPLH
v_call: TRBV9; j_call: TRBJ1-4; cdr3_length: 14; cdr3_aa: ASSAGTAAFGEKLF
v_call: TRBV24-1; j_call: TRBJ2-2; cdr3_length: 15; cdr3_aa: ATSDINRGTNTGELF
v_call: TRBV7-2; j_call: TRBJ2-3; cdr3_length: 13; cdr3_aa: ASSLAREAGDTQY
v_call: TRBV5-1; j_call: TRBJ2-1; cdr3_length: 12; cdr3_aa: ASSLGRGYNEQF
v_call: TRBV11-2; j_call: TRBJ2-1; cdr3_length: 12; cdr3_aa: ASRLGDSYNEQF
v_call: TRBV29-1; j_call: TRBJ2-1; cdr3_length: 14; cdr3_aa: SVTPMDRPRGHEQF
v_call: TRBV4-3; j_call: TRBJ1-3; cdr3_length: 13; cdr3_aa: ASGQGQGTGNTIY
v_call: TRBV5-6; j_call: TRBJ1-4; cdr3_length: 12; cdr3_aa: ASSLGAGDEKLF
v_call: TRBV7-9; j_call: TRBJ1-5; cdr3_length: 14; cdr3_aa: ASSSSGTGGAEPQH
v_call: TRBV6-1; j_call: TRBJ2-3; cdr3_length: 12; cdr3_aa: ASSEGTGGDTQY
v_call: TRBV6-5; j_call: TRBJ2-2; cdr3_length: 13; cdr3_aa: ASRSRQDGTGELF
v_call: TRBV3-1/TRBV3-2; j_call: TRBJ2-3; cdr3_length: 14; cdr3_aa: ASSRYVGGGPDTQY
v_call: TRBV2; j_call: TRBJ1-5; cdr3_length: 9; cdr3_aa: ASTRRQPQH
v_call: TRBV20-1; j_call: TRBJ2-1; cdr3_length: 12; cdr3_aa: SASGTSFYNEQF
v_call: TRBV19; j_call: TRBJ2-6; cdr3_length: 13; cdr3_aa: ASSTRTGGANVLT